This T cell receptor beta chain was sequenced during a study of T cells in Graves' hyperthyroidism and ophthalmopathy (dated by TCRdb to about 2019). Some background on the complete study: Peripheral blood was sampled at the time of initial diagnosis, prior to any treatment. A discovery cohort of roughly 100 patients, approximately 45 with Graves' ophthalmopathy and 57 with stable Graves' hyperthyroidism, was used to find distinguishing TCR V-J signatures. Prospective prediction of ophthalmopathy was tested in an independent validation cohort of under 20 hyperthyroidism patients and 15 to 17 patients who later progressed to ophthalmopathy. The 100 discovery patients were randomly split 7:3 into training and test sets. In addition, the study compared T-cell repertoires in thyroid tissue and in blood from five or six Graves' hyperthyroidism patients. Following sampling, methimazole starting at 30 mg daily was given to hyperthyroidism patients, and high-dose intravenous methylprednisolone was given to ophthalmopathy patients. The paper reports TCR Vbeta CDR3 sequencing of approximately 140 peripheral blood samples: 40 or so ophthalmopathy, over 70 hyperthyroidism and roughly 17 progressor patients. General findings and caveats noted by the study authors: During validation, the model predicted progression to ophthalmopathy a median of approximately 6 months ahead of onset, with more than 55% sensitivity and 72.22% specificity. Sample size was not statistically predetermined, and investigators were not blinded to group allocation. In cross-validation, a model built on a 13 V-J signature told ophthalmopathy apart from stable hyperthyroidism with 85% to 90% sensitivity and around 84% specificity, and in testing the same model reached 80%/75%. Blood samples also contained most of the expanded thyroid clonotypes (frequency above 0.001), which suggests that blood repertoires may reflect thyroid immune responses.

On this clonotype itself: It has no known antigen specificity. No base quality information exists; no much larger clone differs at one position.

The TCR beta CDR3 regions were amplified from the RNA transcripts. For the first round of RT-PCR on the TCR CDR3, the HTBI primer set was used together with the Qiagen OneStep RT-PCR kit. Libraries were constructed in a second round of multiplex PCR, after which size selection and purification were performed. The libraries were sequenced on an Illumina HiSeq2000 using paired-end 100 bp reads. The authors processed their data as follows. SOAPnuke was used to process the raw data, throwing out any read that contained adapters or uncalled bases, had a mean Phred below 15, or lacked an exact constant-primer or identifier match. High-quality paired reads were merged with COPE v1.2.5, and unique nucleotide sequences were defined as clonotypes. MiTCR v1.1 was used to align clonotypes to the IMGT TRBV, TRBD and TRBJ reference segments. The analysis included only V-J combinations with a frequency above 0.0001, which together covered 99% to 99.2% of the repertoires. The TCS score was defined as the ratio of F50 (clonal expansion) to E x V (chaos), calculated using BLOSUM62-based TCRdist between CDR3 peptides within each V-J. Welch's t-statistics and random forest reduced roughly 500 V-J features to 13, which were used in a naive Bayes classifier (R e1071). In TCRdb, the public reads were trimmed at Q25 with fastp and aligned with MiXCR, with productive beta chains retained. Rows merge per CDR3 protein into single entries with the most common DNA and genes. The V and J calls come from TCRdb's annotation, not from the publication. The table for this sample lists hundreds of thousands of distinct CDR3 sequences; around 13% of them were counted only once. The top ten clones comprise about 5.8% of the sample.

CDR1 and CDR2 (SNHLY, FYNNEI) derive from the germline V gene. V loses 7 bases of germline sequence and J loses 4 bases, and the interval between the two ends is 16 bases. From the cysteine up to the phenylalanine, the CDR3 has a length of 14 residues. Just CDR3 DNA is preserved here, 42 bases in frame from base 1. The hyperthyroidism patients were between 18 and 65 years old and newly diagnosed, with a disease duration of less than 2 months. Any patient with an uncontrolled infection, another autoimmune disease, pregnancy or lactation was excluded. Clinical symptoms, serum thyroxine and TRAb, thyroid ultrasound, and orbital computed tomography formed the basis for the diagnoses. Blood from progressor patients was collected at the time of first diagnosis with hyperthyroidism, before any ophthalmopathy symptoms had appeared. PBMCs were separated from 8 to 10 ml of fresh peripheral blood using Ficoll-Paque density gradient centrifugation. Progressor patients were initially diagnosed with Graves' hyperthyroidism and developed ophthalmopathy during follow-up. Total RNA was extracted with Trizol reagent, and quality was checked on an Agilent 2100 Bioanalyzer.

Sequenced input: blood. The V and J segments used are TRBV2 and TRBJ1-2; no D gene can be assigned with confidence. This TCR was recovered from a woman aged 25 to 39 with Graves' hyperthyroidism that later progressed to Graves' ophthalmopathy. CDR3 protein: CASMLNEAFYGYTF. The nucleotide sequence is given as TGTGCCAGCATGCTCAATGAAGCTTTCTATGGCTACACCTTC.